These 5 T cell receptor beta chains were sequenced from one sample in a study of blood T cells in healthy people across ages. Next came a second PCR, run for about 7 to 12 cycles, which used a sample-barcoded 5' primer along with a J-beta primer mix. TCRdb analysed the 5' RACE reads with MiXCR anew, one entry per CDR3 protein. The repertoire holds 1.8 million or so distinct CDR3 sequences, with 39% as singletons. Specimen: blood. The receptor source for this set is a human donor in good health.

The chain has TRBV27 and TRBJ2-4, with unresolved D. CDR1 and CDR2 (germline): MNHEY, SMNVEV (reference sequence). The CDR3 has 13 amino acids. Trimming removed 2 bases at V and 13 bases at J, with 15 bases between. DNA of the CDR3: TGTGCCAGCAGTTTAATTTTCGCGGATGAGCAGTACTTC. As protein: CASSLIFADEQYF.

The gene calls are TRBV20-1 and TRBJ1-2; 7 bases are shared with TRBD1. The CDR3 runs to 13 residues. V shed 3 bases, J shed 4 bases, and the junction held 5 bases outside the gene matches. CDR1 DFQATT and CDR2 SNEGSKA come from the germline V gene (reference sequence). This chain's CDR3 is CSASRGETYGYTF. The DNA for the CDR3 is TGCAGTGCTAGCAGGGGGGAGACCTATGGCTACACCTTC.

This clonotype showed up just a few times. The germline gene is not matched at one end of the junction; a read error may be the cause. This chain connects TRBV6-5 to TRBJ2-1, with 7 bases that match TRBD2. The CDR3 runs to 15 residues. CDR1 is MNHEY, CDR2 SVGAGI, per germline. CDR3 protein: CASHAASGSYNGQFF. The DNA for the CDR3 is TGTGCCAGCCACGCAGCTAGCGGATCCTACAATGGGCAGTTCTTC.

This chain links TRBV5-5 with TRBJ2-6; D is perhaps TRBD1 or TRBD2 (6 bases each). The germline V and J ends were trimmed by 4 bases and 0 bases, with 17 bases remaining between them. This CDR3 comprises 18 residues. Germline V gene data show CDR1 as SGHKS and CDR2 as YYEKEE (reference sequence). CDR3 sequence reads: CASSKGHPGASGANVLTF. The DNA of the CDR3 is TGTGCCAGCAGCAAGGGACATCCGGGAGCCTCTGGGGCCAACGTCCTGACTTTC.

This clonotype was recorded a few times. The chain links TRBV12-3 or TRBV12-4 to TRBJ2-2; 15 nucleotides line up with TRBD2. The CDR3 is made up of 17 amino acids. V trimming: 7 bases; J trimming: 6 bases; junction bases outside the gene matches: 9. CDR3 sequence reads: CASNSGLAGGPAGELFF. The CDR3 DNA sequence: TGTGCCAGCAATTCCGGACTAGCGGGGGGGCCGGCCGGGGAGCTGTTTTTT.